A selection of T cell receptor beta chains follows, all from one sample in a study of T cells expressing NK-cell markers. TCRdb reprocessed the 5' RACE reads and stores each CDR3 protein as one record, lacking DNA. The sample table sets out 200,000 to 300,000 distinct CDR3 sequences. Sequenced sample: blood T cells: a sorted CD56 or NKG2C T cell subset, CD4+ or CD8+ T cells, or bulk PBMC T cells (not recorded which). Receptor source: a man between 18 and 35 years old in good health. The CDR3 runs from the conserved cysteine through the conserved F or W.

>TRBJ2-3|TRBV7-7
CASSLEGGPGDTQYF
>TRBJ2-1|TRBV5-1
CASSFGTANEQFF
>TRBJ2-1|TRBV5-1
CASSWDRDYNEQFF
>TRBJ2-7|TRBV28
CASSSQTLAGGLHEQYF
>TRBJ2-2|TRBV20-1
CSARDPRRNTGELFF
>TRBJ1-1|TRBV10-1
CASSVSPSGEAFF
>TRBJ2-5|TRBV5-1
CASRTGLAAETQYF
>TRBJ1-1|TRBV6-5
CATFLRGNTEAFF
>TRBJ2-1|TRBV10-3
CAISVTNNEQFF
>TRBJ1-1|TRBV6-2/TRBV6-3
CASRRLSWGKKSPEAFF
>TRBJ2-2|TRBV7-7
CASSFAGGGTGELFF
>TRBJ2-3|TRBV19
CASGEGTDTQYF
>TRBJ2-3|TRBV10-3
CAISGETGATDTQYF
>TRBJ2-3|TRBV10-3
CAISATTGTSGDTQYF
>TRBJ2-3|TRBV15
CATSRQTRTQYF
>TRBJ2-3|TRBV10-1
CASSETRTDTQYF
>TRBJ2-1|TRBV12-3/TRBV12-4
CASSPTGATEQFF
>TRBJ2-3|TRBV10-3
CAISAGTGADTQYF
>TRBJ2-1|TRBV5-6
CASSPGPTEDEQFF
>TRBJ2-3|TRBV18
CASSPQGQGADTQYF
>TRBJ2-1|TRBV10-3
CAISEALSGGTYNEQFF
>TRBJ2-2|TRBV20-1
CSATLGADGGELFF
>TRBJ1-1|TRBV12-3/TRBV12-4
CASSSGGQLLNTEAFF
>TRBJ2-7|TRBV12-3/TRBV12-4
CASDGGMGYEQYF
>TRBJ2-2|TRBV5-4
CASSGQTSTGELFF
>TRBJ1-1|TRBV7-9
CASSSVIEAFF
>TRBJ2-6|TRBV20-1
CSASTERDKSGANVLTF
>TRBJ2-1|TRBV7-2
CASSLYRGLVHNEQFF
>TRBJ2-4|TRBV14
CASSQALRKNIQYF
>TRBJ2-2|TRBV12-3/TRBV12-4
CASGARRDTGELFF
>TRBJ1-1|TRBV6-5
CASSYTTPRGTEAFF
>TRBJ2-1|TRBV4-1
CASSQDLGTSIFPYNEQFF
>TRBJ2-2|TRBV12-3/TRBV12-4
CASTAREIGELFF
>TRBJ2-2|TRBV7-2
CASSKSGSTAGELFF
>TRBJ2-2|TRBV20-1
CSAQSAPGKDGELFF